This T cell receptor (beta chain) is from a study of T cells in Graves' hyperthyroidism and ophthalmopathy. Study as a whole: Before any treatment, at initial diagnosis, peripheral blood was collected. Study results and limitations: In blood, most of the thyroid clonotypes expanded above 0.001 were also present.

Diagnoses rested on clinical symptoms, serum thyroxine and TRAb, thyroid ultrasound and orbital computed tomography. The source material, RNA transcripts, was used to amplify TCR beta CDR3 regions. The HTBI set primed first-round TCR CDR3 RT-PCR. TCRdb independently ran MiXCR on the multiplex PCR reads; one entry per CDR3 protein. The table includes around 690,000 distinct CDR3 sequences, 17% detected once. The sample holds a few counts of this clonotype. No antigen is known for it. Trimming took off 2 bases at V and 0 bases at J, with 11 bases between the two ends. CDR1 is SGHTA and CDR2 is FQGNSA in the germline V gene. The CDR3 is 16 residues long.

Sequencing was performed on blood. The clonotype originates from a man aged 50 or older with Graves' hyperthyroidism. The chain is built from TRBV7-2 and TRBJ1-3, with a tentative D call TRBD1 (6 bases). CDR3 DNA: TGTGCCAGCAGCTTATCCGGGACACTCTCTGGAAACACCATATATTTT. Protein sequence: CASSLSGTLSGNTIYF.